The 13 T cell receptor beta chains listed next were all sequenced from one sample in a study of vaccination effects on CD4 cells after COVID-19. Following 10 days of culture, CD4+ T cells were isolated. TCRdb keeps only in-frame clones here, not all; method: immunoSEQ multiplex PCR. The data contain about 58,000 clones, over 65% of them singletons. What these receptors recognize is not known. This material consisted of CD4+ T cells from PBMCs cultured without peptide, taken before COVID-19 vaccination. All receptors come from a human donor who received a COVID-19 vaccine.

V usage is TRBV4-3 and J usage is TRBJ1-2, with a possible D match to TRBD1 (5 bases). The CDR3 spans 14 residues. Per germline, CDR1 LGHNA and CDR2 YSLEER. Trimming shortened V by 4 bases and J by 4 bases, and 13 bases separated the two germline ends. The CDR3 region has the DNA TGCGCCAGCAGCCCCCTGCGGGACGGCTATGGCTACACCTTC. It codes for CASSPLRDGYGYTF.

This chain connects TRBV7-3 to TRBJ2-2; D possibly corresponds to TRBD1 (5 bases). The germline V and J ends were trimmed by 2 bases and 1 base, with 5 bases remaining between them. The CDR3 spans 14 residues. Germline CDR1 reads SGHTA; CDR2 reads FQGTGA. Here the CDR3 reads CASSLDRNTGELFF. The CDR3 DNA reads TGTGCCAGCAGCTTAGACAGGAACACCGGGGAGCTGTTTTTT.

V usage is TRBV6-1 and J usage is TRBJ1-2, with TRBD1 as a possible D gene (5 bases). V lost 3 bases, J lost 3 bases, and 8 bases lay in between. Germline CDR1 reads MNHNS; CDR2 reads SASEGT. The CDR3 has 13 residues. In DNA, the CDR3 is TGTGCCAGCAGTGAGGTAGGGGACTATGGCTACACCTTC. Its protein is CASSEVGDYGYTF.

This chain uses TRBV7-2 with TRBJ2-2; D remains ambiguous. CDR3 length: 15 amino acids. V was trimmed by 2 bases and J by 4 bases, leaving 11 bases between them. CDR1 is SGHTA, CDR2 FQGNSA, per germline. The CDR3 DNA reads TGTGCCAGCAGCTTAAACTCGGGCGGCACCGGGGAGCTGTTTTTT. Protein product: CASSLNSGGTGELFF.

V and J are TRBV5-1 and TRBJ1-2, with a weak D call TRBD1 (5 bases). V lost 1 base, J lost 8 bases, and 15 bases lay in between. Germline CDR1 SGHRS, CDR2 YFSETQ. The CDR3 has 14 residues. The CDR3 nucleotides are TGCGCCAGCAGCTTGCTGTCGGGGGTCGAGGGCTACACCTTC. Translated, it gives CASSLLSGVEGYTF.

This sequence joins TRBV7-9 and TRBJ2-3, with D uncertain. V lost 0 bases and J 8 bases, leaving 12 bases between the germline ends. Germline loops: CDR1 SEHNR, CDR2 FQNEAQ (reference sequence). This CDR3 spans 14 amino acids. The CDR3 region is CASSLATGGVTQYF. CDR3 nucleotides: TGTGCCAGCAGCTTAGCGACGGGTGGAGTTACGCAGTATTTT.

This sequence joins TRBV12-3 or TRBV12-4 and TRBJ1-1; possibly TRBD1 for D (5 bases). The CDR3 length is 11 residues. Trimming shortened V by 4 bases and J by 8 bases, and 8 bases separated the two germline ends. CDR3 bases: TGTGCCAGCAGTTCCCACAGGGAAGCTTTCTTT. It specifies CASSSHREAFF.

The chain combines TRBV5-1 with TRBJ2-2; perhaps D is TRBD1 or TRBD2 (5 bases each). CDR1 is SGHRS and CDR2 is YFSETQ in the germline V gene. V lost 0 bases and J lost 4, with 10 bases in between. This CDR3 comprises 15 residues. The CDR3 is CASSLGRGGTGELFF. The CDR3 DNA is TGCGCCAGCAGCTTGGGTCGGGGCGGCACCGGGGAGCTGTTTTTT.

This clone was observed a handful of times. The J gene is TRBJ2-2, the V gene TRBV9; 7 nucleotides match TRBD2. This CDR3 is built from 17 residues. CDR1 is SGDLS and CDR2 is YYNGEE in the germline V gene. The trim removed 0 bases at V and 1 base at J, leaving 6 bases unmatched. This CDR3 is CASSVAMGGWNTGELFF. The CDR3 DNA reads as TGTGCCAGCAGCGTAGCGATGGGGGGGTGGAACACCGGGGAGCTGTTTTTT.

The chain carries TRBV5-1 and TRBJ1-2; possibly TRBD1 for D (5 bases). The germline V gene encodes CDR1 SGHRS and CDR2 YFSETQ. The CDR3 loop spans 13 amino acids. The V end lost 3 bases, the J end lost 6 bases, and 12 bases lay between the germline ends. The CDR3 is CASSSKEGDGYTF. DNA of the CDR3: TGCGCCAGCAGCTCAAAAGAAGGGGATGGCTACACCTTC.

The chain recombines TRBV6-1 with TRBJ1-5, with a possible D match to TRBD1 (5 bases). CDR1 is MNHNS, CDR2 SASEGT, per germline. The CDR3 has 14 amino acids. V was pared by 2 bases and J by 8 bases, with 13 bases between. CDR3 sequence (DNA): TGTGCCAGCAGTGAATGGGGGGGAGAGAAGCCCCAGCATTTT. It specifies CASSEWGGEKPQHF.

This clone has just one count. This chain links TRBV15 with TRBJ2-2; no reliable D call. Germline V CDR1 and CDR2: LNHNV, YYDKDF (reference sequence). This CDR3 region has 17 residues. Deletions cut 1 base from V and 0 bases from J, with 12 bases between. The CDR3 DNA reads TGTGCCACCAGCAGAGGGTTAACACCGACGAACACCGGGGAGCTGTTTTTT. It encodes CATSRGLTPTNTGELFF.

The CDR3, as DNA: TGTGCCAGCAGTTTTGGCGGCCAAGTGGAGACCCAGTACTTC. It encodes CASSFGGQVETQYF. V is TRBV2 and J is TRBJ2-5; no reliable D call. This CDR3 region has 14 residues. V gave up 5 bases and J gave up 5 bases, with 15 bases separating them. In germline, CDR1 is SNHLY, CDR2 FYNNEI.